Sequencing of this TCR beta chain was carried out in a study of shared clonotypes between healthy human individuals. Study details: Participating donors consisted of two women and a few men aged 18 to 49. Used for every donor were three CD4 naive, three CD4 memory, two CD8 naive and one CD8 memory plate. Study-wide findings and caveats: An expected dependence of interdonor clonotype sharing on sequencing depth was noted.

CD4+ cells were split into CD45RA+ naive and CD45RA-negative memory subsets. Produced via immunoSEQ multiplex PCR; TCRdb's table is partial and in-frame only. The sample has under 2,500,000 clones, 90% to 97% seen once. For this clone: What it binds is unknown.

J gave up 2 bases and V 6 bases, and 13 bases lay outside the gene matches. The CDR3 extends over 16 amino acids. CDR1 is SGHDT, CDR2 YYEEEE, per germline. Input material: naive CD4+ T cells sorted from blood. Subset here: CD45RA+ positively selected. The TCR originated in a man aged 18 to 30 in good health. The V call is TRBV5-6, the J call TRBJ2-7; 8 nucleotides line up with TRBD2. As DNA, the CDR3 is TGTGCCAGCAAAGCTTGGGGACTAGTAGACCCCTACGAGCAGTACTTC. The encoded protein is CASKAWGLVDPYEQYF.